The clone carrying this T cell receptor (beta chain) was picked up a small number of times. Antigen specificity is unknown. The source of the sample is a study of blood T cells in healthy people across ages. Study observations and caveats: Correlation between TCR beta diversity and naive T cell percentage was strong.

A second roughly 7 to 12 cycle PCR used barcoded and J-beta primers. TCRdb ran MiXCR on the 5' RACE reads and lists one entry per CDR3 protein. Of some 1.5 million distinct CDR3 sequences listed, over 25% are singletons. CDR1 is SGHRS and CDR2 is YFSETQ in the germline V gene. The V segment lost 2 bases and the J segment 10 bases; nucleotides outside the gene matches: 8. There are 14 residues in the CDR3. This receptor was identified in a young woman in good health. The specimen sequenced was blood. The genes are TRBV5-1 and TRBJ1-4; TRBD1 aligns across 7 bases. CDR3 coding DNA: TGCGCCAGCAGCTTCGGGACAGACCAGGGAAAACTGTTTTTT. Its protein product is CASSFGTDQGKLFF.